This record looks at one T cell receptor beta chain sequence and its context. Its specificity is unknown. The entry originates in a study of a mutant IDH1 vaccine in newly diagnosed glioma. Study at large: Patients were started on vaccination 4-6 weeks after radiotherapy alone, or with temozolomide cycles. The V12 visit happened in week 35, and the V13 visit happened in week 47.

Clones were read by immunoSEQ multiplex PCR, and TCRdb kept only the in-frame ones, dropping some. The table has around 70,000 clones, approximately 81% seen once; the top ten hold about an eighth. This sample's time point: week 35, safety follow-up. Doses comprised 300 ug of mutant IDH1 20-mer peptide each, plus topical imiquimod. The V gene's germline CDR1 is MNHEY and CDR2 SMNVEV (reference sequence). Trimming shortened V by 8 bases and J by 4 bases, and 21 bases separated the two germline ends. The CDR3 has 16 amino acids. This TCR derives from a man between 18 and 29 years old with glioma. The rearrangement links TRBV27 to TRBJ2-1, with D maybe TRBD2 (6 bases). The source was PBMCs, collected from a glioma patient whose treatment included an IDH1 peptide vaccine. Written as DNA, the CDR3 is TGTGCCAGCTGGGCCCCCGCTGCGGGAAATTACAATGAGCAGTTCTTC. Its translation is CASWAPAAGNYNEQFF.